This passage covers 19 T cell receptor beta chains from one sample sequenced in a study of cytomegalovirus exposure and HLA in healthy donors. PCR used 60 Vbeta primers and 13 Jbeta primers. The repertoire was sequenced with immunoSEQ multiplex PCR; TCRdb's copy has only in-frame clones and lacks some. In the table there are under 200,000 clones, around 65% of which are singletons. The sample was PBMCs. The receptor source for this set is a woman between 40 and 50 years old in good health and CMV-seropositive.

There are a few counts of this clone. The J gene is TRBJ1-5, the V gene TRBV4-3, with D perhaps matching TRBD1 (6 bases). CDR3 length equals 15 residues. Germline CDR1 is LGHNA and CDR2 is YSLEER. Trimming stripped 1 base from V and 0 bases from J, with 7 bases between. CDR3 coding DNA: TGCGCCAGCAGCCAAGGGACAGATAGCAATCAGCCCCAGCATTTT. It encodes CASSQGTDSNQPQHF.

This rearrangement joins TRBV5-1 to TRBJ2-6; 7 positions match TRBD2. The J segment lost 4 bases and the V segment lost 5 bases, leaving 6 bases of the junction unmatched. Looked up from germline, CDR1 is SGHRS and CDR2 is YFSETQ. CDR3 length: 15 amino acids. Written as DNA, the CDR3 is TGCGCCAGCAGTGGGGGGGGTGGGGGGGCCAACGTCCTGACTTTC. It translates to CASSGGGGGANVLTF.

This clone was observed a handful of times. This chain connects TRBV28 to TRBJ2-7; TRBD2 matches 8 bases. Germline CDR1 MDHEN, CDR2 SYDVKM. The CDR3 extends over 15 amino acids. J lost 4 bases, V lost 1 base, and 6 bases had no gene match. As DNA, the CDR3 is TGTGCCAGCAGTTTATTTGGAGCGGGGGATTACGAGCAGTACTTC. Amino acids: CASSLFGAGDYEQYF.

The chain couples TRBV6-1 to TRBJ2-2, with D tentatively TRBD1 (6 bases). Germline V gene data show CDR1 as MNHNS and CDR2 as SASEGT. V lost 4 bases and J lost 1, with 10 bases in between. This CDR3 region has 15 residues. The CDR3 DNA follows: TGTGCCAGCAGTGTGATACAGGGGAACACCGGGGAGCTGTTTTTT. Residues: CASSVIQGNTGELFF.

The chain combines TRBV28 with TRBJ1-5, with D possibly TRBD1 on 5 matching bases. Germline CDR1 is MDHEN and CDR2 is SYDVKM. This CDR3 is built from 17 residues. Between the trimmed V and J ends, which lost 2 bases and 10 bases, there was a span of 24 bases. The CDR3 region is CASSLPGLMTASIPQHF. CDR3 DNA: TGTGCCAGCAGTTTACCAGGATTGATGACAGCCAGCATCCCCCAGCATTTT.

DNA of the CDR3: TGTGCCAGCAGCTTGGACTGGTTAGAGACCCAGTACTTC. Translation: CASSLDWLETQYF. The gene calls are TRBV5-4 and TRBJ2-5, with D unclear. This CDR3 contains 13 residues. Deletions cut 0 bases from V and 4 bases from J, with 7 bases between. The germline V gene has CDR1 SGHNT and CDR2 YYREEE (reference sequence).

The rearrangement joins TRBV7-3 to TRBJ2-3; D is possibly TRBD2 (6 bases). This CDR3 comprises 13 residues. V lost 2 bases and J 4 bases, leaving 7 bases between the germline ends. Germline CDR1 reads SGHTA; CDR2 reads FQGTGA. DNA for the CDR3: TGTGCCAGCAGCTTAGGAGGGTCAGATACGCAGTATTTT. This codes for CASSLGGSDTQYF.

The chain uses TRBV9 and TRBJ1-3; D remains ambiguous. The V gene's germline CDR1 is SGDLS and CDR2 YYNGEE. V lost 3 bases and J 0 bases, leaving 7 bases between the germline ends. The CDR3 loop spans 14 amino acids. The CDR3 coding sequence is TGTGCCAGCAGCGCTTATAACTCTGGAAACACCATATATTTT. Translated: CASSAYNSGNTIYF. The complete variable domain, with remaining parts taken from reference TRBV9 and TRBJ1-3, reads DSGVTQTPKHLITATGQRVTLRCSPRSGDLSVYWYQQSLDQGLQFLIQYYNGEERAKGNILERFSAQQFPDLHSELNLSSLELGDSALYFCASSAYNSGNTIYFGEGSWLTVV.

This clone has only a few counts. The genes are TRBV7-2 and TRBJ2-1; possibly TRBD2 for D (5 bases). V gave up 2 bases and J gave up 0 bases, with 11 bases separating them. This CDR3 has 16 amino acids. Germline CDR1 and CDR2: SGHTA and FQGNSA. CDR3 in amino acids: CASSLTAESSYNEQFF. The CDR3 nucleotides read TGTGCCAGCAGCTTAACAGCGGAGAGCTCCTACAATGAGCAGTTCTTC.

This rearrangement joins TRBV6-1 to TRBJ2-3; D ambiguous. V shed 0 bases and J shed 4 bases, with 8 bases lying between them. This CDR3 has 14 amino acids. From germline, CDR1 is MNHNS and CDR2 SASEGT. The CDR3 loop reads CASSEAVAADTQYF. The CDR3 DNA reads as TGTGCCAGCAGTGAAGCAGTAGCCGCAGATACGCAGTATTTT.

This chain uses TRBV5-1 with TRBJ2-1; 7 nucleotides match TRBD2. The CDR3 totals 15 residues. With V trimmed by 2 bases and J by 5 bases, 7 bases remained unmatched. Germline assignment: CDR1 SGHRS and CDR2 YFSETQ. DNA for the CDR3: TGCGCCAGCAGCTTTCGACTAGCAGGAAACAATGAGCAGTTCTTC. This sequence encodes CASSFRLAGNNEQFF.

The rearrangement uses TRBV27 and TRBJ1-1, with 7 bases identical to TRBD1. The germline V gene encodes CDR1 MNHEY and CDR2 SMNVEV (reference sequence). Trimming at V came to 5 bases and at J to 6 bases, leaving 3 bases not matched to a gene. CDR3 size: 12 residues. CDR3 sequence (DNA): TGTGCCAGCAGTGTCCAGGGGGCTGAAGCTTTCTTT. Amino acids: CASSVQGAEAFF.

This chain uses TRBV19 with TRBJ1-1, with 7 bases matching TRBD1. J was trimmed by 2 bases and V by 4 bases; bases with no gene match: 7. Per germline, CDR1 LNHDA and CDR2 SQIVND (reference sequence). CDR3 length: 15 amino acids. This CDR3 reads CASSTPGGSNTEAFF. The CDR3 bases are TGTGCCAGTAGTACTCCAGGGGGTAGCAACACTGAAGCTTTCTTT. Drawing the rest from reference TRBV19 and TRBJ1-1, the complete variable domain is DGGITQSPKYLFRKEGQNVTLSCEQNLNHDAMYWYRQDPGQGLRLIYYSQIVNDFQKGDIAEGYSVSREKKESFPLTVTSAQKNPTAFYLCASSTPGGSNTEAFFGQGTRLTVV.

The chain recombines TRBV18 with TRBJ1-5; 7 bases match TRBD1. Trimming removed 2 bases from V and 5 bases from J; junction bases left unmatched: 3. Germline V CDR1 and CDR2: KGHSH, LQKENI. The CDR3 spans 14 residues. CDR3 DNA sequence: TGTGCCAGCTCACCAGGAGGGGGCGATCAGCCCCAGCATTTT. Translated: CASSPGGGDQPQHF. The variable domain in full, completed from reference TRBV18 and TRBJ1-5, reads NAGVMQNPRHLVRRRGQEARLRCSPMKGHSHVYWYRQLPEEGLKFMVYLQKENIIDESGMPKERFSAEFPKEGPSILRIQQVVRGDSAAYFCASSPGGGDQPQHFGDGTRLSIL.

In this sample, this clone turned up a few times. The junction and the germline gene differ at one end; a read error may be behind it. This sequence joins TRBV5-4 and TRBJ2-4; TRBD1 matches at 8 bases. CDR1 and CDR2 (germline): SGHNT, YYREEE (reference sequence). This CDR3 region has 14 residues. The CDR3 nucleotides read TGTGCCAGCAGGCCGGGACAGGCCACAAACATTCAGTACTTC. Translated: CASRPGQATNIQYF.

The V call is TRBV7-2, the J call TRBJ2-4; 8 bases match TRBD2. The CDR3 covers 16 residues. Germline lookup yields CDR1 SGHTA and CDR2 FQGNSA. J lost 5 bases, V lost 0 bases, and 6 bases had no gene match. CDR3 nucleotides: TGTGCCAGCAGCTTAGCTGGCGGGAGGCCCGAAAACATTCAGTACTTC. This encodes CASSLAGGRPENIQYF.

The gene calls are TRBV6-5 and TRBJ1-4, with 7 bases that match TRBD1. The CDR3 sequence is 15 residues long. Germline V gene lookup returns CDR1 MNHEY and CDR2 SVGAGI. V lost 5 bases and J lost 8; bases outside the gene matches: 11. The CDR3 nucleotides are TGTGCCAGCAGTCTCACGACAGGGTCGGTCGAAAAACTGTTTTTT. Residues: CASSLTTGSVEKLFF.

The chain links TRBV2 to TRBJ2-2, with 13 bases identical to TRBD2. Looked up from germline, CDR1 is SNHLY and CDR2 is FYNNEI. The J segment lost 5 bases and the V segment lost 2 bases, leaving 2 bases of the junction unmatched. CDR3 length equals 16 residues. In DNA, the CDR3 is TGTGCCAGCAGTGAATCGACTAGCGGGAGGACCGGGGAGCTGTTTTTT. This translates into CASSESTSGRTGELFF.

This clone was observed once. The V and J genes are TRBV5-6 and TRBJ2-1; 11 bases match TRBD2. The germline V gene encodes CDR1 SGHDT and CDR2 YYEEEE. The CDR3 runs to 17 residues. The J segment lost 2 bases and the V segment lost 4 bases, leaving 8 bases of the junction unmatched. The CDR3 loop reads CASSRSGGAKTYNEQFF. The CDR3 bases are TGTGCCAGCAGCCGTAGCGGGGGGGCAAAGACCTACAATGAGCAGTTCTTC. The whole variable domain, remainder taken from reference TRBV5-6 and TRBJ2-1, is DAGVTQSPTHLIKTRGQQVTLRCSPKSGHDTVSWYQQALGQGPQFIFQYYEEEERQRGNFPDRFSGHQFPNYSSELNVNALLLGDSALYLCASSRSGGAKTYNEQFFGPGTRLTVL.